The 11 T cell receptor beta chains presented below share a single source sample, sequenced in a study of blood T cells in healthy people across ages. Together with a sample-barcoded 5' primer, a J-beta primer mix was included in a second PCR lasting roughly 7 to 11 cycles. Using its own MiXCR run on the 5' RACE reads, TCRdb lists one record per CDR3 protein. The data contain 730,000 or so distinct CDR3 sequences, 40% to 45% of them singletons. Sequences were obtained from blood. The origin of the receptors is a woman aged 55-69 years in good health.

This clonotype was seen only a few times. This rearrangement joins TRBV7-9 to TRBJ2-5, with D unclear. The length of the CDR3 is 12 residues. V lost 5 bases, J lost 5 bases, and 9 bases lay in between. Germline loops: CDR1 SEHNR, CDR2 FQNEAQ (reference sequence). CDR3 protein: CASSGPPETQYF. The CDR3 DNA follows: TGTGCCAGCAGCGGGCCTCCGGAGACCCAGTACTTC.

This clonotype was seen more than once but under ten times. The rearrangement uses TRBV3-1 and TRBJ1-1; no firm D call. Germline CDR1 LGHDT, CDR2 YNNKEL (reference sequence). V gave up 0 bases and J gave up 0 bases, with 14 bases separating them. The CDR3 length is 17 residues. The CDR3 loop reads CASSQDSVTNLNTEAFF. The CDR3 DNA is TGTGCCAGCAGCCAAGATTCGGTGACAAACCTGAACACTGAAGCTTTCTTT.

This clonotype came up a few times. J is TRBJ1-1 and V is TRBV6-6; D is unclear. Germline V lookup: CDR1 MNHNY, CDR2 SVGAGI (reference sequence). V lost 0 bases and J lost 1, with 3 bases in between. This CDR3 has 13 residues. Here the CDR3 DNA reads TGTGCCAGCAGTTACTCCTCGAACACTGAAGCTTTCTTT. The encoded protein is CASSYSSNTEAFF.

The chain combines TRBV6-2 or TRBV6-3 with TRBJ1-1, with D possibly matching TRBD1 (6 bases). This CDR3 has 11 residues. Germline V gene sequence: CDR1 MNHEY, CDR2 SVGEGT. Trimming removed 6 bases from V and 4 bases from J, with 6 bases in between. CDR3 residues: CASRQGTEAFF. In nucleotides, the CDR3 is TGTGCCAGCAGACAGGGCACTGAAGCTTTCTTT.

The chain recombines TRBV28 with TRBJ2-7; D might be TRBD1 or TRBD2, each matching 6 bases. There are 12 residues in the CDR3. Deletions cut 7 bases from V and 9 bases from J, with 16 bases between. Per the germline V gene, CDR1 is MDHEN and CDR2 is SYDVKM. This CDR3 reads CASTSPRGPQYF. The DNA for the CDR3 is TGTGCCAGCACATCTCCCCGGGGGCCGCAGTACTTC.

The chain carries TRBV3-1 and TRBJ2-3, with 11 positions matching TRBD2. The ends lost 1 base at V and 6 bases at J; junction bases unmatched: 3. The CDR3 sequence is 15 residues long. Germline CDR1 reads LGHDT; CDR2 reads YNNKEL (reference sequence). The DNA for the CDR3 is TGTGCCAGCAGCCAAGTAGCGGGGGGGCTGGATACGCAGTATTTT. It yields the protein CASSQVAGGLDTQYF.

This sequence joins TRBV5-1 and TRBJ2-5; D tentatively fits TRBD1 or TRBD2 (5 bases each). The CDR3 covers 16 residues. Germline V gene data show CDR1 as SGHRS and CDR2 as YFSETQ. The V and J ends lost 4 bases and 0 bases respectively, with 16 bases between them. This chain's CDR3 is CASSVGLAGHQETQYF. In nucleotides, the CDR3 is TGCGCCAGCAGCGTCGGGCTAGCAGGGCACCAAGAGACCCAGTACTTC.

The sample holds a few counts of this clonotype. The chain uses TRBV18 and TRBJ2-3, with D possibly being TRBD1 (7 bases). Germline loops: CDR1 KGHSH, CDR2 LQKENI. Deletions cut 0 bases from V and 4 bases from J, with 14 bases between. The CDR3 runs 16 residues. CDR3 bases: TGTGCCAGCTCACCACCTCAGGGGGGTTCGTCAGATACGCAGTATTTT. It yields the protein CASSPPQGGSSDTQYF.

The chain employs TRBV28 and TRBJ1-2, with D tentatively TRBD1 (6 bases). This CDR3 comprises 14 residues. The V and J ends lost 7 bases and 4 bases respectively, with 16 bases between them. Per germline, CDR1 MDHEN and CDR2 SYDVKM. The CDR3 loop is CASTLGGQSYGYTF. CDR3 nucleotide sequence: TGTGCCAGCACCTTGGGGGGGCAAAGCTATGGCTACACCTTC.

The chain combines TRBV28 with TRBJ2-6; TRBD1 matches at 8 bases. CDR3 length equals 18 residues. Germline V CDR1 and CDR2: MDHEN, SYDVKM. After removal of 5 bases from V and 4 bases from J, the junction contained 13 bases not matched to a gene. The CDR3, as DNA: TGTGCCAGCAGTATAATCCAGGGGGCGCATCCCGGGGCCAACGTCCTGACTTTC. This encodes CASSIIQGAHPGANVLTF.

V is TRBV4-2 and J is TRBJ1-5; no clear D gene. With 1 base removed from V and 0 bases from J, the gap between germline ends came to 7 bases. Germline values: CDR1 LGHNA, CDR2 YNFKEQ. The length of the CDR3 is 15 residues. CDR3 bases: TGTGCCAGCAGCCAAGCTCAAGATAGCAATCAGCCCCAGCATTTT. This codes for CASSQAQDSNQPQHF.